Detailed here is one T cell receptor beta chain. Its antigen remains unidentified. The sample originates from a study of T cell responses to AZD1222 COVID-19 vaccine. Produced via immunoSEQ multiplex PCR; TCRdb's table is partial and in-frame only. The sample contains about 46,000 clones, about 90% of which appear only once. CDR1 and CDR2 (germline): SGHRS, YFSETQ. The trim removed 3 bases at V and 3 bases at J, leaving 5 bases unmatched. This CDR3 spans 17 amino acids. Study outcomes and limitations: Clonal diversity may have been underestimated, and the donors were mostly white British, with more females than males. Repertoire sampling occurred only after the peak T cell response. Targeting of unmutated variant regions was reportedly seen in nearly half of spike-specific TCRs.

The chain carries TRBV5-1 and TRBJ2-1, with TRBD2 matching over 14 bases. This sequence was found in an adult who received the AZD1222 COVID-19 vaccine. The material sequenced was peripheral blood, taken 28 days after the second AZD1222 dose. As DNA, the CDR3 is TGCGCCAGCAGCTCGGGACTAGCGGGAGCCCACTACAATGAGCAGTTCTTC. Its protein is CASSSGLAGAHYNEQFF.